This TCR beta chain was found in a study of immune heterogeneity within non-small cell lung tumors. It was with 32 V and 13 J primers that multiplex PCR amplified TCR beta CDR3. Via MiXCR, TCRdb re-called the multiplex PCR reads, giving one row per CDR3 protein. The table records 2,800 or so distinct CDR3 sequences, approximately 48% of them present only once. The germline gives CDR1 SGDLS, CDR2 YYNGEE. The CDR3 is 13 residues long. The ends lost 4 bases at V and 2 bases at J; junction bases unmatched: 2. Bulk tumor gDNA, roughly 600 ng per sample, served as the TCR template. Biopsies, several per primary tumor and spaced far apart, were collected during surgery. Curative surgery was undertaken by patients, who had untreated, newly diagnosed non-small cell lung cancer.

Material: lung tumor tissue. This rearrangement joins TRBV9 to TRBJ2-5; 7 bases align to TRBD1. The source is a woman in her sixties or seventies with non-small cell lung cancer. CDR3 bases: TGTGCCAGCAGCATCAGGGGGCAAGAGACCCAGTACTTC. As protein: CASSIRGQETQYF. Full variable domain (remainder filled in from reference TRBV9 and TRBJ2-5): DSGVTQTPKHLITATGQRVTLRCSPRSGDLSVYWYQQSLDQGLQFLIQYYNGEERAKGNILERFSAQQFPDLHSELNLSSLELGDSALYFCASSIRGQETQYFGPGTRLLVL.